Listed here are 12 T cell receptor beta chains from one sample, sequenced in a study of shared clonotypes between healthy human individuals. Clones were read by immunoSEQ multiplex PCR, and TCRdb kept only the in-frame ones, dropping some. The profile covers approximately 640,000 clones, with 90% appearing a single time and about 34% taken by the ten largest. Sequenced sample: memory CD8+ T cells from PBMCs. Documented subset: CD45RO+ cells pooled with CCR7-negative TemRA cells. These receptors were taken from a man between 18 and 35 years old in good health. Some clones in this sample may be carry-over from other donors' samples.

The CDR3 spells CASSVDRLAGGYEQYF. CDR3 in DNA: TGTGCCAGCAGCGTAGACCGGCTAGCGGGAGGTTACGAGCAGTACTTC. J is TRBJ2-7 and V is TRBV9; TRBD2 aligns across 11 bases. CDR1 SGDLS and CDR2 YYNGEE come from the germline V gene. With 0 bases clipped from V and 4 bases from J, the junction kept 6 bases outside the gene matches. This CDR3 is built from 16 residues.

CDR3 residues: CASRDLGGMSYTF. CDR3 DNA sequence: TGTGCCAGCAGGGATCTCGGCGGGATGAGCTACACCTTC. The chain combines TRBV27 with TRBJ1-2, with D uncertain. The germline V gene has CDR1 MNHEY and CDR2 SMNVEV (reference sequence). The CDR3 has 13 amino acids. Trimming stripped 6 bases from V and 9 bases from J, with 17 bases between.

The chain recombines TRBV10-2 with TRBJ2-7; D may be TRBD2 (5 bases). The CDR3 runs 15 residues. Trimming left V 0 bases short and J 1 base short, with 10 bases between. Germline V gives CDR1 WSHSY, CDR2 SAAADI. CDR3 sequence (DNA): TGCGCCAGCAGTGAGTCTCTGCGGGCGTCCTACGAGCAGTACTTC. Translating gives CASSESLRASYEQYF.

V gene TRBV6-5 combines with J gene TRBJ2-3; 10 bases fit TRBD1. Unmatched junction bases numbered 6, after V lost 4 bases and J lost 2 bases. CDR3 length equals 16 residues. The V gene's germline CDR1 is MNHEY and CDR2 SVGAGI. Here the CDR3 DNA reads TGTGCCAGCAGTTCCGGGACAGGGGTCCACACAGATACGCAGTATTTT. Translating gives CASSSGTGVHTDTQYF.

Concerning this clone: The sample contains more than one DNA sequence encoding this CDR3. The genes are TRBV7-9 and TRBJ2-3, with TRBD2 identical over 7 bases. CDR3 length: 15 residues. With V trimmed by 4 bases and J by 0 bases, 4 bases remained unmatched. From germline, CDR1 is SEHNR and CDR2 FQNEAQ (reference sequence). CDR3 amino acids: CASSSSGISTDTQYF. CDR3 in DNA: TGTGCCAGCAGCTCCAGCGGGATTAGCACAGATACGCAGTATTTT.

The V and J genes are TRBV6-1 and TRBJ2-7; 7 bases match TRBD2. The germline CDR1 and CDR2 sequences are MNHNS and SASEGT. The CDR3 is 15 amino acids. Trimming took 4 bases from V and 2 from J; bases not matched to a gene: 8. This CDR3 reads CASSVGRDLPYEQYF. The CDR3 DNA reads TGTGCCAGCAGTGTAGGGAGGGACTTACCCTACGAGCAGTACTTC.

The chain combines TRBV5-1 with TRBJ1-2; maybe TRBD1 (5 bases). The CDR3 runs to 15 residues. Germline CDR1 SGHRS, CDR2 YFSETQ. Deletions cut 5 bases from V and 4 bases from J, with 18 bases between. CDR3 sequence: CASRAEGRASYGYTF. The DNA of the CDR3 is TGCGCCAGCAGGGCCGAGGGCAGGGCTTCCTATGGCTACACCTTC.

V gene TRBV13 combines with J gene TRBJ2-4; D remains unclear. This CDR3 has 17 residues. Trimming shortened V by 3 bases and J by 1 base, and 16 bases separated the two germline ends. The germline V gene encodes CDR1 PRHDT and CDR2 FYEKMQ (reference sequence). The CDR3 bases are TGTGCCAGCAGCTTGGCCTACCCAGACGGGGCCAAAAACATTCAGTACTTC. Translation gives CASSLAYPDGAKNIQYF.

This rearrangement joins TRBV27 to TRBJ2-2; D is undetermined. CDR3 size: 16 residues. CDR1 is MNHEY and CDR2 is SMNVEV in the germline V gene (reference sequence). The V end lost 5 bases, the J end lost 0 bases, and 13 bases lay between the germline ends. This CDR3 is CASSLLRTSNTGELFF. CDR3 DNA sequence: TGTGCCAGCAGTCTATTGAGGACCTCGAACACCGGGGAGCTGTTTTTT.

The CDR3 is CASSLGPSTDYEQYF. DNA of the CDR3: TGTGCCAGCAGCTTAGGACCCTCGACAGATTACGAGCAGTACTTC. The chain combines TRBV11-2 with TRBJ2-7; D possibly corresponds to TRBD1 (5 bases). The CDR3 extends over 15 amino acids. The V and J ends lost 1 base and 4 bases respectively, with 14 bases between them. CDR1 is SGHAT, CDR2 FQNNGV, per germline.

This clone was detected only a few times. The chain couples TRBV28 to TRBJ2-7; 9 bases map to TRBD2. Germline-derived CDR1 and CDR2 are MDHEN and SYDVKM. The J segment lost 9 bases and the V segment lost 3 bases, leaving 12 bases of the junction unmatched. This CDR3 has 15 residues. CDR3 protein: CASSFAGLALPGQYF. CDR3 in DNA: TGTGCCAGCAGTTTTGCCGGACTAGCGCTGCCCGGGCAGTACTTC.

The genes are TRBV2 and TRBJ1-6; no clear D gene. Trimming removed 9 bases at V and 0 bases at J, with 12 bases between. Germline loops: CDR1 SNHLY, CDR2 FYNNEI. The CDR3 contains 15 residues. CDR3 protein: CASGQALSYNSPLHF. As DNA, the CDR3 is TGTGCCAGTGGTCAGGCGCTCTCCTATAATTCACCCCTCCACTTT.